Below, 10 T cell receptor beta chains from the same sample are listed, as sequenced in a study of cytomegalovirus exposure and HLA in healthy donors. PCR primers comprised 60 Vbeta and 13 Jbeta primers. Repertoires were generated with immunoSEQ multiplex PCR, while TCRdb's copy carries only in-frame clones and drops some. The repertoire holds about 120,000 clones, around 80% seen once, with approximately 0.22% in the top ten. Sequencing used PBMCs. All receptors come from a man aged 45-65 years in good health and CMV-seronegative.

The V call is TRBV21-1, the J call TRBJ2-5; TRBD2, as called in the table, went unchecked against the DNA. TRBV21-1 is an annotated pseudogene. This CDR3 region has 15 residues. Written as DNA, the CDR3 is TGTGCCAGCAGCAAATCCCCGAGGGTCCAAGAGACCCAGTACTTC. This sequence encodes CASSKSPRVQETQYF.

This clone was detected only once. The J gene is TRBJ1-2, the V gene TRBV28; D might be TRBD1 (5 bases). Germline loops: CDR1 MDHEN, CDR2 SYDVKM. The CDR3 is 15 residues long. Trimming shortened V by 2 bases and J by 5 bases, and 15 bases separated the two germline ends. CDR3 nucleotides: TGTGCCAGCAGTTTACAGGCAGGGATCCCATATGGCTACACCTTC. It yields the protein CASSLQAGIPYGYTF.

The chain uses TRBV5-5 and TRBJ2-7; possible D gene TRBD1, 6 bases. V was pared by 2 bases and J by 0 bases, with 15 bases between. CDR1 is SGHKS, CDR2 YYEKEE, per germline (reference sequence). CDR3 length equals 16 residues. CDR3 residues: CASSLMGAPSSYEQYF. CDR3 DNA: TGTGCCAGCAGCTTAATGGGGGCCCCAAGCTCCTACGAGCAGTACTTC.

The CDR3 coding sequence is TGTGCCAGCTCACCTTCTAGCGGGAGGTTATCCTACAATGAGCAGTTCTTC. Its translation: CASSPSSGRLSYNEQFF. V is TRBV18 and J is TRBJ2-1; 11 bases line up with TRBD2. CDR1 and CDR2 (germline): KGHSH, LQKENI. J was trimmed by 1 base and V by 3 bases; bases with no gene match: 5. This CDR3 comprises 17 residues.

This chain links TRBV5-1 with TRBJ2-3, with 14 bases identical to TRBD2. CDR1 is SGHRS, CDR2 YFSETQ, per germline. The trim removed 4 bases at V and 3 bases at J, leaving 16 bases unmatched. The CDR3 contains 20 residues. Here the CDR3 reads CASSTGLAGDHREGTDTQYF. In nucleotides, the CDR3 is TGCGCCAGCAGCACGGGACTAGCGGGAGACCACCGTGAGGGAACAGATACGCAGTATTTT.

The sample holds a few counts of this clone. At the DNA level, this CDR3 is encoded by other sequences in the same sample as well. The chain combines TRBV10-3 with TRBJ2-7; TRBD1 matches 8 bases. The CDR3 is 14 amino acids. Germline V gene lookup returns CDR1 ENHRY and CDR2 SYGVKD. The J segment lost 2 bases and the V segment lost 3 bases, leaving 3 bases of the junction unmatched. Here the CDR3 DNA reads TGTGCCATCAGTGACGGACAGGGTCCCTACGAGCAGTACTTC. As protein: CAISDGQGPYEQYF.

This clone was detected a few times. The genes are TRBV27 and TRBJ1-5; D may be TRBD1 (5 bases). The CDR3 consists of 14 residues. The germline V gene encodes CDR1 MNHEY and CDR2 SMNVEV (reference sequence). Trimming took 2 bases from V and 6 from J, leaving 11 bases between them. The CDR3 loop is CASSLGAAFQPQHF. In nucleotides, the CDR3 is TGTGCCAGCAGTTTAGGGGCAGCTTTTCAGCCCCAGCATTTT.

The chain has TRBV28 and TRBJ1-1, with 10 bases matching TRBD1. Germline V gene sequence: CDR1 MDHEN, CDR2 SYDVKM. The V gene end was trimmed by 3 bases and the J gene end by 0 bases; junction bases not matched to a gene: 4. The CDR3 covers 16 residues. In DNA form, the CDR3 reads TGTGCCAGCAGTTTGGCCGGGACAGGGGTGAACACTGAAGCTTTCTTT. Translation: CASSLAGTGVNTEAFF.

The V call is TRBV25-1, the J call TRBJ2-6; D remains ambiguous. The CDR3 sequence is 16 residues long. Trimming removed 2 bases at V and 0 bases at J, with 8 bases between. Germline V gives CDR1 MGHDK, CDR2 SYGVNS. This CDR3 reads CASSEAGFSGANVLTF. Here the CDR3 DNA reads TGTGCCAGCAGTGAAGCAGGCTTCTCTGGGGCCAACGTCCTGACTTTC.

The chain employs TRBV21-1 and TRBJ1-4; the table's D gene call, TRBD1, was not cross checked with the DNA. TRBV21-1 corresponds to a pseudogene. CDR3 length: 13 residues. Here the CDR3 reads CATRDSLNEKLFF. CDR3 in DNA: TGTGCCACTAGGGACAGCCTAAATGAAAAACTGTTTTTT.